The subject of this entry is one TCR beta chain. Antigen unknown. These data belong to a study of CD8+ T cells in alopecia areata. Reverse transcription of extracted RNA yielded cDNA, which provided the sequencing template. Assay: immunoSEQ multiplex PCR; the TCRdb copy retains only in-frame clones and omits some. The sample yields some 110,000 clones, 58% seen once. Findings and limits, study-wide: Tofacitinib produced a significant decrease in scalp clonality and in expanded CD8+ clones among the top 100. Clonality was higher in lesional than normal scalp, especially in alopecia totalis/universalis.

Germline V gives CDR1 SQVTM, CDR2 ANQGSEA. Trimming cost V 3 bases and J 4 bases, with 33 bases left between them. CDR3 size: 20 residues. As for treatment: oral pan-JAK inhibitor, 5-10 mg twice daily. The receptor was isolated from a human donor with alopecia areata. J is TRBJ1-2 and V is TRBV29-1; a possible D gene is TRBD1 (6 bases). The specimen comprised CD8+ T cells sorted from blood, sampled at week 4, from a patient treated with tofacitinib. CDR3: CSVDRASLQGPHSEVYGYTF. The CDR3 DNA reads as TGCAGCGTTGATCGAGCCTCCTTACAGGGTCCCCACTCTGAAGTCTATGGCTACACCTTC.